Following are 25 T cell receptor beta chains from one sample sequenced in a study of T-cell memory formation after mild COVID-19. MiXCR, run by TCRdb on the 5' RACE reads, gives a single entry per CDR3 protein. The sample has some 270,000 distinct CDR3 sequences, over 15% seen once; the top ten hold around 2.2%. Sequencing input: PBMCs or a T cell subset sorted from them (not recorded which). The receptors come from an adult woman who had mild COVID-19 (a few samples of this study predate the infection). Cell type and time point are not known.

This clonotype has a count of ten or more. The CDR3 DNA reads TGTGCCAGCAGCTTTTTGATTGGACGAACCGGGGAGCTGTTTTTT. Its translation: CASSFLIGRTGELFF. V is TRBV5-5 and J is TRBJ2-2; D is unresolved. Germline values: CDR1 SGHKS, CDR2 YYEKEE (reference sequence). Deletions cut 2 bases from V and 5 bases from J, with 13 bases between. The CDR3 runs 15 residues.

Regarding this clonotype: A read error may account for a junction end that differs from germline. The rearrangement joins TRBV7-6 to TRBJ2-5; D remains ambiguous. The length of the CDR3 is 12 residues. CDR1 is SGHVS, CDR2 FNYEAQ, per germline. CDR3 sequence reads: CASSPHQETQYF. CDR3 bases: TGTGCCAGCAGCCCCCACCAGGAGACCCAGTACTTC.

The V gene is TRBV12-3 or TRBV12-4, the J gene TRBJ2-1; TRBD2 aligns across 9 bases. CDR3 size: 15 residues. Losses at the gene ends were 6 bases for V and 7 bases for J; bases not matched to a gene: 10. The CDR3 protein is CASSTWAGGKNEQFF. CDR3 sequence (DNA): TGTGCCAGCAGCACCTGGGCGGGGGGGAAAAATGAGCAGTTCTTC.

The CDR3 bases are TGTGCCAGCAGTGTTGGACAGGGGGCCTTCTATGGCTACACCTTC. Protein sequence: CASSVGQGAFYGYTF. The chain couples TRBV12-3 or TRBV12-4 to TRBJ1-2; 11 nucleotides line up with TRBD1. This CDR3 region has 15 residues. V trimming: 5 bases; J trimming: 4 bases; junction bases outside the gene matches: 6.

This clonotype has only a few counts. V gene TRBV6-2 or TRBV6-3 combines with J gene TRBJ1-1; TRBD1 matches 11 bases. Trimming cost V 8 bases and J 6 bases; bases outside gene matches: 11. Looked up from germline, CDR1 is MNHEY and CDR2 is SVGEGT. The CDR3 consists of 15 residues. CDR3 sequence: CASLSLRDRGAEAFF. The CDR3 DNA follows: TGTGCCAGCCTCTCCCTCCGGGACAGGGGGGCTGAAGCTTTCTTT.

This clonotype was seen a handful of times. The chain is built from TRBV2 and TRBJ1-2; 7 bases line up with TRBD1. J was trimmed by 8 bases and V by 0 bases; bases with no gene match: 6. Germline V gene sequence: CDR1 SNHLY, CDR2 FYNNEI. This CDR3 contains 14 residues. CDR3 residues: CASSEARGGRGYTF. CDR3 DNA: TGTGCCAGCAGTGAAGCGCGAGGGGGCCGGGGCTACACCTTC.

This clonotype was counted once. The V and J genes are TRBV4-1 and TRBJ2-7; D ambiguous. This CDR3 is 13 amino acids long. Germline assignment: CDR1 MGHRA and CDR2 YSYEKL. Trimming cost V 0 bases and J 3 bases, with 6 bases left between them. The CDR3 here is CASSQEVRYEQYF. The CDR3 DNA reads as TGCGCCAGCAGCCAAGAAGTCCGCTACGAGCAGTACTTC.

In its sample, this clonotype was seen a few times. This rearrangement joins TRBV20-1 to TRBJ2-7; 7 bases are a match to TRBD2. Germline lookup yields CDR1 DFQATT and CDR2 SNEGSKA (reference sequence). CDR3 length: 14 residues. V lost 3 bases and J lost 0; bases outside the gene matches: 5. In nucleotides, the CDR3 is TGCAGTGCTAGCGTGACTAGCCGCTCCTACGAGCAGTACTTC. Its protein is CSASVTSRSYEQYF.

This clonotype was picked up a small number of times. The CDR3 coding sequence is TGTGCCAGCAGCCGCACTAGCGGCACCTACGAGCAGTACTTC. Translated: CASSRTSGTYEQYF. The V call is TRBV3-1, the J call TRBJ2-7; 8 bases agree with TRBD2. The CDR3 extends over 14 amino acids. J gave up 2 bases and V 4 bases, and 4 bases lay outside the gene matches. Germline loops: CDR1 LGHDT, CDR2 YNNKEL (reference sequence).

The rearrangement joins TRBV29-1 to TRBJ1-5; D perhaps matches TRBD1 (5 bases). Germline assignment: CDR1 SQVTM and CDR2 ANQGSEA. The CDR3 spans 13 residues. V was trimmed by 6 bases and J by 0 bases, leaving 9 bases between them. This CDR3 reads CSVAGNSNQPQHF. The CDR3 nucleotides are TGCAGCGTCGCAGGGAATAGCAATCAGCCCCAGCATTTT.

The genes are TRBV7-9 and TRBJ2-5; no firm D call. V was clipped by 3 bases and J by 0 bases, with 11 bases between them. This CDR3 comprises 15 residues. Germline V gene data show CDR1 as SEHNR and CDR2 as FQNEAQ (reference sequence). Written as DNA, the CDR3 is TGTGCCAGCAGCTTCCTAGACTGGTACCAAGAGACCCAGTACTTC. This encodes CASSFLDWYQETQYF. The variable domain in full, with the rest retrieved from reference TRBV7-9 and TRBJ2-5, is DTGVSQNPRHKITKRGQNVTFRCDPISEHNRLYWYRQTLGQGPEFLTYFQNEAQLEKSRLLSDRFSAERPKGSFSTLEIQRTEQGDSAMYLCASSFLDWYQETQYFGPGTRLLVL.

The chain is built from TRBV3-1 and TRBJ2-1; 7 bases are shared with TRBD2. The V and J ends lost 4 bases and 10 bases, in that order; junction bases with no gene match: 13. There are 15 residues in the CDR3. Looked up from germline, CDR1 is LGHDT and CDR2 is YNNKEL (reference sequence). The CDR3 bases are TGTGCCAGCAGCCCGCGGGGGACGGGACGTGGAGAGCAGTTCTTC. Translating gives CASSPRGTGRGEQFF.

This clonotype has a handful of counts. V gene TRBV27 combines with J gene TRBJ2-7; 12 positions match TRBD2. Germline assignment: CDR1 MNHEY and CDR2 SMNVEV (reference sequence). CDR3 length: 16 residues. With V trimmed by 4 bases and J by 2 bases, 6 bases remained unmatched. The CDR3 loop reads CASSSRLAGGTYEQYF. DNA for the CDR3: TGTGCCAGCAGTTCCCGGCTAGCGGGAGGGACCTACGAGCAGTACTTC.

This clonotype has at least ten counts. This chain's CDR3 is CASRNAGSGDTQYF. CDR3 DNA: TGCGCCAGCAGAAACGCGGGAAGTGGGGATACGCAGTATTTT. V gene TRBV5-1 combines with J gene TRBJ2-3; D is perhaps TRBD2 (6 bases). The length of the CDR3 is 14 residues. The germline V gene has CDR1 SGHRS and CDR2 YFSETQ. The germline V and J ends were trimmed by 5 bases and 6 bases, with 16 bases remaining between them.

V is TRBV5-1 and J is TRBJ2-3, with D possibly TRBD1 on 6 matching bases. The germline CDR1 and CDR2 sequences are SGHRS and YFSETQ. V was trimmed by 3 bases and J by 2 bases, leaving 22 bases between them. CDR3 length equals 18 residues. CDR3 nucleotide sequence: TGCGCCAGCAGCTCCCGGACGGGCAGGGGAATATTCACAGATACGCAGTATTTT. Amino acid sequence: CASSSRTGRGIFTDTQYF.

This clonotype was seen a few times. The V call is TRBV7-2, the J call TRBJ2-1, with unresolved D. This CDR3 has 12 amino acids. V gave up 5 bases and J gave up 6 bases, with 8 bases separating them. The germline gives CDR1 SGHTA, CDR2 FQGNSA. CDR3 nucleotide sequence: TGTGCCAGCAGCCGGCGAGGCAATGAGCAGTTCTTC. Translation: CASSRRGNEQFF.

This clonotype was seen only a few times. DNA of the CDR3: TGTGCCAGCAGTTACTCGATAGGGACCATATCAAATGAGCAGTTCTTC. It is translated as CASSYSIGTISNEQFF. The chain uses TRBV6-5 and TRBJ2-1; D is perhaps TRBD1 or TRBD2 (5 bases each). Germline loops: CDR1 MNHEY, CDR2 SVGAGI. CDR3 size: 16 residues. V was shortened by 0 bases and J by 7 bases, with 16 bases between the two germline ends.

This clonotype came up a few times. The chain uses TRBV6-5 and TRBJ1-3, with 7 bases aligning to TRBD1. After removal of 6 bases from V and 4 bases from J, the junction contained 9 bases not matched to a gene. Per germline, CDR1 MNHEY and CDR2 SVGAGI. This CDR3 comprises 15 residues. The CDR3 loop reads CASSLQGRIGNTIYF. The DNA of the CDR3 is TGTGCCAGCAGCCTACAGGGGAGGATCGGAAACACCATATATTTT.

Only a few counts were recorded for this clonotype. The genes are TRBV6-6 and TRBJ1-1, with 7 positions matching TRBD1. The CDR3 sequence is 14 residues long. Germline trimming cut 6 bases from V and 1 base from J; bases unmatched to any gene: 5. The germline V gene encodes CDR1 MNHNY and CDR2 SVGAGI (reference sequence). CDR3 region: CASSWDRSNTEAFF. Here the CDR3 DNA reads TGTGCCAGCAGCTGGGACAGATCGAACACTGAAGCTTTCTTT.

The chain employs TRBV6-5 and TRBJ2-2; TRBD1 is a possible D gene (5 bases). Trimming took off 6 bases at V and 0 bases at J, with 5 bases between the two ends. CDR1 is MNHEY, CDR2 SVGAGI, per germline. The CDR3 consists of 13 residues. CDR3 DNA sequence: TGTGCCAGCAGGGGGCCGAACACCGGGGAGCTGTTTTTT. It translates to CASRGPNTGELFF.

Only a few counts were recorded for this clonotype. The V call is TRBV5-1, the J call TRBJ2-7, with TRBD1 matching 8 bases. CDR3 length equals 14 residues. Germline CDR1 is SGHRS and CDR2 is YFSETQ. With 4 bases clipped from V and 1 base from J, the junction kept 4 bases outside the gene matches. Written as DNA, the CDR3 is TGCGCCAGCAGCGCCAGGGGGCAATCCTACGAGCAGTACTTC. Amino acids: CASSARGQSYEQYF. Full variable domain (outside the CDR3, taken from reference TRBV5-1 and TRBJ2-7): KAGVTQTPRYLIKTRGQQVTLSCSPISGHRSVSWYQQTPGQGLQFLFEYFSETQRNKGNFPGRFSGRQFSNSRSEMNVSTLELGDSALYLCASSARGQSYEQYFGPGTRLTVT.

This clonotype came up a few times. The rearrangement joins TRBV30 to TRBJ2-3, with D tentatively TRBD2 (7 bases). V was cut by 0 bases and J by 3 bases, with 10 bases left in between. The CDR3 is made up of 14 amino acids. CDR1 and CDR2 (germline): GTSNPN, SVGIG (reference sequence). The DNA of the CDR3 is TGTGCCTGGAGTGTTGGGGGGGCAACAGATACGCAGTATTTT. Translated, it gives CAWSVGGATDTQYF. Together with reference TRBV30 and TRBJ2-3, the CDR3 gives the full variable domain: SQTIHQWPATLVQPVGSPLSLECTVEGTSNPNLYWYRQAAGRGLQLLFYSVGIGQISSEVPQNLSASRPQDRQFILSSKKLLLSDSGFYLCAWSVGGATDTQYFGPGTRLTVL.

At least ten counts were recorded for this clonotype. The V gene is TRBV29-1, the J gene TRBJ1-2; maybe TRBD1 (5 bases). Trimming removed 0 bases from V and 8 bases from J, with 10 bases in between. This CDR3 is built from 12 residues. Germline V gene lookup returns CDR1 SQVTM and CDR2 ANQGSEA. As DNA, the CDR3 is TGCAGCGTTGAAGAGGGGGGAGGAGGCTACACCTTC. It yields the protein CSVEEGGGGYTF.

The chain recombines TRBV7-9 with TRBJ2-1, with D tentatively TRBD1 (6 bases). The CDR3 length is 14 residues. The V end lost 6 bases, the J end lost 8 bases, and 17 bases lay between the germline ends. The germline V gene encodes CDR1 SEHNR and CDR2 FQNEAQ (reference sequence). CDR3 nucleotide sequence: TGTGCCAGCAGTTACAGGGCGAGTAGGTATGAGCAGTTCTTC. Translation gives CASSYRASRYEQFF. The whole variable domain, remainder taken from reference TRBV7-9 and TRBJ2-1, is DTGVSQNPRHKITKRGQNVTFRCDPISEHNRLYWYRQTLGQGPEFLTYFQNEAQLEKSRLLSDRFSAERPKGSFSTLEIQRTEQGDSAMYLCASSYRASRYEQFFGPGTRLTVL.

This clonotype was detected a few times. The chain carries TRBV6-5 and TRBJ2-2; D unresolved. This CDR3 comprises 16 residues. V was trimmed by 2 bases and J by 1 base, leaving 11 bases between them. Germline loops: CDR1 MNHEY, CDR2 SVGAGI. CDR3: CASSYRRRKNTGELFF. The DNA of the CDR3 is TGTGCCAGCAGTTACCGTCGGCGGAAGAACACCGGGGAGCTGTTTTTT.